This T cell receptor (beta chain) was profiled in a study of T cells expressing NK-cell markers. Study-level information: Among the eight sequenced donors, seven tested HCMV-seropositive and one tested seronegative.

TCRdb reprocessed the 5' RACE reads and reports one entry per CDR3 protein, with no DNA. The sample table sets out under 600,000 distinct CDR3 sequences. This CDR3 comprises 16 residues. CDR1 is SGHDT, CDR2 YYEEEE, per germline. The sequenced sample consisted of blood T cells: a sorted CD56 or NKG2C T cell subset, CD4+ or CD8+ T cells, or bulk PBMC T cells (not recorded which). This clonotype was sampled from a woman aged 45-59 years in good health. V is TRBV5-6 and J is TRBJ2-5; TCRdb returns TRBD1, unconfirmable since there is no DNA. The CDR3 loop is CASSLARDRGQETQYF.